This T cell receptor beta chain was obtained from a study of OX40 agonist ivuxolimab in advanced cancers. Background on the study: At doses from 0.01 to 10 mg/kg, patients were given intravenous ivuxolimab every 2 weeks. Whole-study findings and limits: There were also nonresponders showing low normalized T-cell clonal expansion. CD8+ T cells averaged more expanded clones than CD4+. The 0.1-3.0 mg/kg partial responders had among the lowest clonal expansion.

In regard to this clone: Its antigen is unknown.

Libraries were prepared by immunoSEQ multiplex PCR; TCRdb keeps only in-frame clonotypes and omits some of them. The table has some 37,000 clones, more than 75% seen once. The receptor comes from an adult with an advanced solid tumor such as melanoma, head and neck, liver or kidney cancer. The sequencing here drew on CD4+ or CD8+ T cells sorted from blood, taken in a trial of the OX40 agonist ivuxolimab.

CDR3 nucleotide sequence: TGTGCCAGCAGCTACAGGGGGCGCGGCAATCAGCCCCAGCATTTT. Amino acid sequence: CASSYRGRGNQPQHF. This chain connects TRBV5-6 to TRBJ1-5, with 9 bases lining up with TRBD1. V dropped 3 bases and J dropped 2; count of bases not matched to a gene: 3. CDR1 SGHDT and CDR2 YYEEEE come from the germline V gene. The CDR3 has 15 amino acids.